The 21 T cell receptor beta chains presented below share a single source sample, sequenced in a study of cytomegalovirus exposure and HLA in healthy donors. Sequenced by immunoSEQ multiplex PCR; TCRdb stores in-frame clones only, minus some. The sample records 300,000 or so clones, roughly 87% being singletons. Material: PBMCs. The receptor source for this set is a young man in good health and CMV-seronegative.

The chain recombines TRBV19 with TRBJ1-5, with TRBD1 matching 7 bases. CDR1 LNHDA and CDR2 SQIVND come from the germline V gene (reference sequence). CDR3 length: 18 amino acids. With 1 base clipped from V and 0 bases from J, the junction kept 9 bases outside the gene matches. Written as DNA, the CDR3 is TGTGCCAGTAGTATAGCCCCTATACAGGGGTATAGCAATCAGCCCCAGCATTTT. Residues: CASSIAPIQGYSNQPQHF.

CDR3 protein: CATSERDRGGYEQYF. CDR3 DNA sequence: TGTGCCACCAGCGAAAGGGACAGGGGAGGGTACGAGCAGTACTTC. J is TRBJ2-7 and V is TRBV15; 10 nucleotides agree with TRBD1. The V gene's germline CDR1 is LNHNV and CDR2 YYDKDF (reference sequence). There are 15 residues in the CDR3. The ends lost 5 bases at V and 4 bases at J; junction bases unmatched: 8.

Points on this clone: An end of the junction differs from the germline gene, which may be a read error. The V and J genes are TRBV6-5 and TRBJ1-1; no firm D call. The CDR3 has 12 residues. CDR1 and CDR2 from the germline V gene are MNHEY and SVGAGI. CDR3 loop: CATSGPSTEAFF. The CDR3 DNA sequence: TGTGCCACCAGTGGGCCCAGCACTGAAGCTTTCTTT.

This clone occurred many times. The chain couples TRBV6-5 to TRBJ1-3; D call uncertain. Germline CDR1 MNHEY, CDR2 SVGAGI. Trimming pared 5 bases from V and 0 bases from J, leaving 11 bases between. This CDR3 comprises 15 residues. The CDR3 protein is CASSPLAPSGNTIYF. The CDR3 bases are TGTGCCAGCAGTCCCTTAGCCCCCTCTGGAAACACCATATATTTT.

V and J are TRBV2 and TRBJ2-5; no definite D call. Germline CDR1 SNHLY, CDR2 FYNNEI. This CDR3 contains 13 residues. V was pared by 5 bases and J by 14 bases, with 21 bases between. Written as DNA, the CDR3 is TGTGCCAGCAGTTTTTCCGGGTCCTCTATTCCCTACTTC. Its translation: CASSFSGSSIPYF.

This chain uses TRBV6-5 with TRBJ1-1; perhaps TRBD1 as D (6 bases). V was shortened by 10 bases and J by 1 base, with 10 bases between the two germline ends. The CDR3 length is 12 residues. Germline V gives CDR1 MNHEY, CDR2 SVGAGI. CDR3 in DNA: TGTGCCACCCAGGACAGGAACACTGAAGCTTTCTTT. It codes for CATQDRNTEAFF.

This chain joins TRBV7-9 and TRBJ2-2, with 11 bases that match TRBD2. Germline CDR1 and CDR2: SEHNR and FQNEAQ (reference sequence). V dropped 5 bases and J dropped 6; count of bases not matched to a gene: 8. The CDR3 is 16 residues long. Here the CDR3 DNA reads TGTGCCAGCAGCGTTAGCGGGGGGGCCGCGGCCGGGGAGCTGTTTTTT. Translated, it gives CASSVSGGAAAGELFF. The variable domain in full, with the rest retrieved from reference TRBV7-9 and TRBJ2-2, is DTGVSQNPRHKITKRGQNVTFRCDPISEHNRLYWYRQTLGQGPEFLTYFQNEAQLEKSRLLSDRFSAERPKGSFSTLEIQRTEQGDSAMYLCASSVSGGAAAGELFFGEGSRLTVL.

The CDR3 here is CASSTSSGNTIYF. CDR3 DNA: TGTGCCAGCAGCACAAGCTCTGGAAACACCATATATTTT. This chain links TRBV11-2 with TRBJ1-3; D gene uncertain. V was trimmed by 5 bases and J by 0 bases, leaving 5 bases between them. Germline values: CDR1 SGHAT, CDR2 FQNNGV. The CDR3 is 13 residues long.

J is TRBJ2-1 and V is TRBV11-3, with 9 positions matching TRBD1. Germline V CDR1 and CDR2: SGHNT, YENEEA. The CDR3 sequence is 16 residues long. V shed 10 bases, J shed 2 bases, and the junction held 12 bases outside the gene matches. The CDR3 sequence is CANPPNRDRAYNEQFF. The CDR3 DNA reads TGTGCCAACCCCCCCAACCGGGACAGGGCCTACAATGAGCAGTTCTTC.

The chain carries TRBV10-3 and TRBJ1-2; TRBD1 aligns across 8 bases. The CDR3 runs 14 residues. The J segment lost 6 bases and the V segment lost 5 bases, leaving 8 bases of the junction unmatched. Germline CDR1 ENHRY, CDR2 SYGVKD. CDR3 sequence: CAISQGQGIDGYTF. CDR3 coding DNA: TGTGCCATCAGTCAAGGACAGGGCATCGATGGCTACACCTTC.

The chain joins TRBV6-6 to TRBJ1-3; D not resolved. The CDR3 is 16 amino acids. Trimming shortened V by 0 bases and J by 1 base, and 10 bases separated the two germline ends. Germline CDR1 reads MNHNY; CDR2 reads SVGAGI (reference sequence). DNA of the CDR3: TGTGCCAGCAGTTACTCGTGGCGGGAATCTGGAAACACCATATATTTT. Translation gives CASSYSWRESGNTIYF.

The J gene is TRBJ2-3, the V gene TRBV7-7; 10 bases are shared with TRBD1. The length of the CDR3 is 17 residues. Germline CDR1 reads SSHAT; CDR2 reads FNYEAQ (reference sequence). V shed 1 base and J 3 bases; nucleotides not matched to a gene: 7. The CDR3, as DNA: TGTGCCAGCAGCTTAGGGGACAGGGGCGCAGGGACAGATACGCAGTATTTT. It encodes CASSLGDRGAGTDTQYF.

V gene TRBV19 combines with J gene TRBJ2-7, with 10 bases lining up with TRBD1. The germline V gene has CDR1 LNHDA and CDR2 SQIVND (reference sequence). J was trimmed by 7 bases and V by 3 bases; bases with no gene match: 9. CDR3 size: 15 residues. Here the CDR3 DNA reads TGTGCCAGTAGTATCATCTGGGACAGGGGTTATGAGCAGTACTTC. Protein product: CASSIIWDRGYEQYF.

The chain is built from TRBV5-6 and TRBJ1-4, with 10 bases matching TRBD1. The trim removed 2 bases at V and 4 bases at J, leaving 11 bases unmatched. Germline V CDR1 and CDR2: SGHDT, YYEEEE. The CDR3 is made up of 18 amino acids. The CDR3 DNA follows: TGTGCCAGCAGCTTCGGACAGGGGGTCCGACTGCTTAATGAAAAACTGTTTTTT. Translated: CASSFGQGVRLLNEKLFF.

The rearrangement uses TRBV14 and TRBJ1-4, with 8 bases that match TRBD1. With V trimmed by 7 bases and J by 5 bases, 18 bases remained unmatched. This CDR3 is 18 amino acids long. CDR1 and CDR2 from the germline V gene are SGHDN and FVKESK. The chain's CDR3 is CASKPFSGQALANEKLFF. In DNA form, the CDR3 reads TGTGCCAGCAAACCATTTTCGGGACAGGCCCTCGCAAATGAAAAACTGTTTTTT.

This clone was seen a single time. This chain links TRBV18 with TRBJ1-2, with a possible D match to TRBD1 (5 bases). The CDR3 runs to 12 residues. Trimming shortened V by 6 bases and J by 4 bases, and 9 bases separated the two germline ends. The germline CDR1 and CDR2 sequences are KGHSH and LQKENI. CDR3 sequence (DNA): TGTGCCAGCTCCCCGACAGTCTATGGCTACACCTTC. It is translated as CASSPTVYGYTF. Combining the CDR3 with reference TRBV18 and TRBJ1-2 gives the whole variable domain NAGVMQNPRHLVRRRGQEARLRCSPMKGHSHVYWYRQLPEEGLKFMVYLQKENIIDESGMPKERFSAEFPKEGPSILRIQQVVRGDSAAYFCASSPTVYGYTFGSGTRLTVV.

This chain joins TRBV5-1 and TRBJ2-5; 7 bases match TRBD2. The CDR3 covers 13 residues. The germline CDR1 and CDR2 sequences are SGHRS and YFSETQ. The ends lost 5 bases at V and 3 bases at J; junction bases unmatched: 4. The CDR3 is CASRQAGEETQYF. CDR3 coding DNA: TGCGCCAGCAGACAGGCGGGAGAAGAGACCCAGTACTTC.

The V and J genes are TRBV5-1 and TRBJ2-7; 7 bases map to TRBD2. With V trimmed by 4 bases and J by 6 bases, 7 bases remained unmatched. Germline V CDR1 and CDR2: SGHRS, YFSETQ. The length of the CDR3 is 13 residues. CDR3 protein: CASSVGWGGEQYF. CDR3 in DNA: TGCGCCAGCAGCGTAGGTTGGGGGGGCGAGCAGTACTTC.

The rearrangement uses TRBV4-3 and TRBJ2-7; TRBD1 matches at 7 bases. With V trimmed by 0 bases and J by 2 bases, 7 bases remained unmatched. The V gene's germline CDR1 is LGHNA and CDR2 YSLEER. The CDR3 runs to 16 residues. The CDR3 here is CASSQEFGTAAYEQYF. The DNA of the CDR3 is TGCGCCAGCAGCCAAGAATTCGGGACAGCAGCCTACGAGCAGTACTTC.

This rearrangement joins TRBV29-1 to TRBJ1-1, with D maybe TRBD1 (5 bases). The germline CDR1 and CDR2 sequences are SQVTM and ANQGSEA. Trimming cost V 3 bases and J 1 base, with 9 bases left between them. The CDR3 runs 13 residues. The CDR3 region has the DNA TGCAGCGTTGATGTGGGGGGGAACACTGAAGCTTTCTTT. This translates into CSVDVGGNTEAFF.

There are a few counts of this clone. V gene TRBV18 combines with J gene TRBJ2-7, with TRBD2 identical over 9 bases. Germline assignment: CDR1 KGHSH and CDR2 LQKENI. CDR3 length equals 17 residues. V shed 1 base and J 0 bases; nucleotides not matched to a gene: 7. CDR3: CASSPQASGANSYEQYF. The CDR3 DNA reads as TGTGCCAGCTCACCACAGGCTAGCGGGGCAAACTCCTACGAGCAGTACTTC.